The 15 T cell receptor beta chains listed next were all sequenced from one sample in a study of cytomegalovirus exposure and HLA in healthy donors. The PCR ran on 60 Vbeta and 13 Jbeta primers. Sequencing used immunoSEQ multiplex PCR; TCRdb keeps in-frame clones, though not all of them. The data contain 150,000 to 200,000 clones, around 85% of them singletons. The sample comprised PBMCs. These receptors were taken from a young man in good health and CMV-seropositive.

The chain carries TRBV19 and TRBJ2-1, with 8 bases lining up with TRBD1. The V and J ends lost 4 bases and 0 bases, in that order; junction bases with no gene match: 5. CDR3 size: 16 residues. Germline lookup yields CDR1 LNHDA and CDR2 SQIVND (reference sequence). The CDR3 reads CASSTQGASSYNEQFF. Written as DNA, the CDR3 is TGTGCCAGTAGTACCCAGGGGGCGTCCTCCTACAATGAGCAGTTCTTC.

This clone has just a few counts. V usage is TRBV5-4 and J usage is TRBJ2-6, with 7 bases fitting TRBD1. This CDR3 has 17 residues. V shed 6 bases and J 2 bases; nucleotides not matched to a gene: 11. Looked up from germline, CDR1 is SGHNT and CDR2 is YYREEE (reference sequence). CDR3: CASTFGTVMAGANVLTF. CDR3 nucleotide sequence: TGTGCCAGCACCTTCGGGACAGTCATGGCTGGGGCCAACGTCCTGACTTTC.

The chain employs TRBV5-1 and TRBJ1-2; TRBD1 is a possible D gene (5 bases). The CDR3 covers 14 residues. CDR1 SGHRS and CDR2 YFSETQ come from the germline V gene. V lost 0 bases to trimming and J lost 8 bases, with 14 bases between them. CDR3 DNA: TGCGCCAGCAGCTTGGGTTCCGCAGGGAACGGCTACACCTTC. It yields the protein CASSLGSAGNGYTF.

The chain joins TRBV5-1 to TRBJ2-1; 14 nucleotides align to TRBD2. Per the germline V gene, CDR1 is SGHRS and CDR2 is YFSETQ. Germline trimming cut 2 bases from V and 1 base from J; bases unmatched to any gene: 8. This CDR3 region has 19 residues. The CDR3 loop is CASSFGTSGGLRSYNEQFF. The CDR3 nucleotides are TGCGCCAGCAGCTTCGGGACTAGCGGGGGACTTAGGTCCTACAATGAGCAGTTCTTC.

The rearrangement joins TRBV19 to TRBJ2-7, with a tentative D call TRBD2 (5 bases). The CDR3 has 15 residues. Germline V gene data show CDR1 as LNHDA and CDR2 as SQIVND (reference sequence). The V end was cut by 4 bases, the J end by 0 bases, with 13 bases between. The CDR3 loop is CASSRASQDSYEQYF. The CDR3 coding sequence is TGTGCCAGTAGTAGGGCTAGCCAGGACTCCTACGAGCAGTACTTC.

The J gene is TRBJ1-2, the V gene TRBV9, with D perhaps matching TRBD1 (5 bases). Trimming stripped 0 bases from V and 2 bases from J, with 17 bases between. The CDR3 runs 17 residues. Germline loops: CDR1 SGDLS, CDR2 YYNGEE. The CDR3 DNA is TGTGCCAGCAGCGTAGCTACGGGGGGGGTTGGGAACTATGGCTACACCTTC. The encoded protein is CASSVATGGVGNYGYTF.

The chain couples TRBV28 to TRBJ2-7; 8 bases line up with TRBD2. Germline loops: CDR1 MDHEN, CDR2 SYDVKM. The junction had 7 bases not matched to a gene; V was cut back by 8 bases and J by 1 base. This CDR3 has 14 amino acids. The CDR3 is CASRAGGLSYEQYF. In nucleotides, the CDR3 is TGTGCCAGCCGGGCGGGGGGTTTGTCCTACGAGCAGTACTTC.

This chain connects TRBV11-2 to TRBJ2-3, with no clear D. CDR3 length equals 16 residues. Germline V gives CDR1 SGHAT, CDR2 FQNNGV. Trimming took 1 base from V and 2 from J, leaving 13 bases between them. CDR3: CASSLALHQHTDTQYF. The CDR3 DNA reads as TGTGCCAGCAGCTTAGCCCTCCACCAACACACAGATACGCAGTATTTT.

The rearrangement uses TRBV9 and TRBJ2-5; TRBD2 aligns across 8 bases. The germline V gene has CDR1 SGDLS and CDR2 YYNGEE. The V gene end was trimmed by 0 bases and the J gene end by 2 bases; junction bases not matched to a gene: 6. The CDR3 consists of 16 residues. The CDR3 is CASSVGSASGQETQYF. The CDR3 DNA reads as TGTGCCAGCAGCGTAGGTTCGGCTAGCGGGCAAGAGACCCAGTACTTC.

The rearrangement uses TRBV29-1 and TRBJ2-5, with 10 bases fitting TRBD2. This CDR3 region has 15 residues. Germline trimming cut 3 bases from V and 4 bases from J; bases unmatched to any gene: 8. Germline CDR1 and CDR2: SQVTM and ANQGSEA. The CDR3 sequence: CSVDPSAGGPETQYF. The CDR3 DNA is TGCAGCGTTGACCCCTCAGCGGGGGGGCCAGAGACCCAGTACTTC.

The V gene is TRBV5-4, the J gene TRBJ1-2, with 7 bases that match TRBD1. Germline CDR1 SGHNT, CDR2 YYREEE (reference sequence). Unmatched junction bases numbered 6, after V lost 2 bases and J lost 8 bases. The CDR3 extends over 13 amino acids. The CDR3 spells CASSFDRVGGYTF. In DNA, the CDR3 is TGTGCCAGCAGCTTTGACAGGGTTGGGGGCTACACCTTC.

The chain links TRBV10-3 to TRBJ1-2; 8 nucleotides match TRBD1. The V segment lost 6 bases and the J segment 2 bases; nucleotides outside the gene matches: 8. The length of the CDR3 is 15 residues. Germline assignment: CDR1 ENHRY and CDR2 SYGVKD. The CDR3, as DNA: TGTGCCATCAGCGTAAACAGGGACAGGAACTATGGCTACACCTTC. It codes for CAISVNRDRNYGYTF.

This clone was found once. The rearrangement uses TRBV4-2 and TRBJ2-5; 11 positions agree with TRBD2. This CDR3 has 16 amino acids. Per the germline V gene, CDR1 is LGHNA and CDR2 is YNFKEQ. The V segment lost 4 bases and the J segment 1 base; nucleotides outside the gene matches: 5. The chain's CDR3 is CASSLPGTSGQETQYF. The CDR3 nucleotides read TGTGCCAGCAGCCTGCCCGGGACTAGCGGCCAAGAGACCCAGTACTTC.

Only one count was recorded for this clone. The CDR3 DNA sequence: TGTGCCAGCAGCGGGGGACTAGCGGGGGGCACTGAGCAGTTCTTC. This gives the protein CASSGGLAGGTEQFF. V is TRBV9 and J is TRBJ2-1; 15 nucleotides line up with TRBD2. After removal of 3 bases from V and 9 bases from J, the junction contained 4 bases not matched to a gene. From germline, CDR1 is SGDLS and CDR2 YYNGEE. CDR3 size: 15 residues.

The chain links TRBV5-1 to TRBJ2-3; D possibly corresponds to TRBD1 (6 bases). The germline V and J ends were trimmed by 3 bases and 0 bases, with 11 bases remaining between them. The CDR3 extends over 15 amino acids. The V gene's germline CDR1 is SGHRS and CDR2 YFSETQ. In DNA, the CDR3 is TGCGCCAGCAGCTCGCCGGGACAAAGCACAGATACGCAGTATTTT. It yields the protein CASSSPGQSTDTQYF.